These 16 T cell receptor beta chains originate from one sample sequenced in a study of CD8+ T cells in alopecia areata (dated by TCRdb to about 2018). Library construction relied on the immunoSEQ multiplex PCR assay. For TCR sequencing, RNA was extracted from every sample and reverse transcribed into cDNA to serve as template. The immuneACCESS repertoire file appears here via TCRdb, limited to in-frame rearrangements. These files lack a portion of the clones; in checked studies, under half of the deficit traces to unresolved V genes, and the cause of the others is not known. The sample table holds approximately 31,000 clones, of which 60% to 85% were seen once. The ten largest clones take up approximately 18% of the sample. Sample: NKG2D-low CD8+ T cells sorted from blood. The cell subset or site label, as the study defines it: sorted CD8+ NKG2D-low blood T cells. The receptors derive from a human donor with alopecia areata.

V is TRBV5-8 and J is TRBJ2-7, with D possibly being TRBD2 (5 bases). Looked up from germline, CDR1 is SGHTS and CDR2 is YDEGEE. Trimming cost V 4 bases and J 0 bases, with 11 bases left between them. This CDR3 has 14 residues. The chain's CDR3 is CASSPASISYEQYF. The CDR3 nucleotides read TGTGCCAGCAGCCCGGCTAGCATCTCCTACGAGCAGTACTTC.

The chain carries TRBV7-9 and TRBJ2-3; TRBD1 matches 9 bases. This CDR3 comprises 16 residues. The ends lost 3 bases at V and 10 bases at J; junction bases unmatched: 14. Germline CDR1 and CDR2: SEHNR and FQNEAQ (reference sequence). CDR3 amino acids: CASSFGGQGPSEAQYF. The DNA for the CDR3 is TGTGCCAGCAGCTTTGGGGGACAGGGCCCATCGGAGGCGCAGTATTTT.

This clone was seen only a few times. The chain couples TRBV15 to TRBJ2-2; 7 positions match TRBD1. The CDR3 covers 14 residues. The J segment lost 3 bases and the V segment lost 4 bases, leaving 2 bases of the junction unmatched. Germline values: CDR1 LNHNV, CDR2 YYDKDF (reference sequence). The CDR3 protein is CATSNQGDTGELFF. CDR3 bases: TGTGCCACCAGCAATCAGGGGGACACCGGGGAGCTGTTTTTT.

J is TRBJ2-1 and V is TRBV11-2, with 8 bases fitting TRBD2. CDR1 SGHAT and CDR2 FQNNGV come from the germline V gene. J lost 13 bases, V lost 4 bases, and 3 bases had no gene match. The CDR3 is 11 amino acids. The CDR3 bases are TGTGCCAGCAGCTCAGCGGGGGTCCAGTTCTTC. It codes for CASSSAGVQFF. Using reference TRBV11-2 and TRBJ2-1 for the parts outside the CDR3, the full variable domain is EAGVAQSPRYKIIEKRQSVAFWCNPISGHATLYWYQQILGQGPKLLIQFQNNGVVDDSQLPKDRFSAERLKGVDSTLKIQPAKLEDSAVYLCASSSAGVQFFGPGTRLTVL.

By sample fraction, this clone is medium-sized. The V call is TRBV19, the J call TRBJ2-5; no definite D call. The germline V gene has CDR1 LNHDA and CDR2 SQIVND (reference sequence). V was pared by 8 bases and J by 0 bases, with 22 bases between. This CDR3 has 17 residues. The CDR3 DNA follows: TGTGCCAGTTCAGCCGGCTGGTCCCTTATGTACCAAGAGACCCAGTACTTC. Encoded protein: CASSAGWSLMYQETQYF.

V and J are TRBV14 and TRBJ2-1, with TRBD2 identical over 8 bases. CDR1 is SGHDN and CDR2 is FVKESK in the germline V gene. The V segment lost 3 bases and the J segment 6 bases; nucleotides outside the gene matches: 4. This CDR3 is 14 amino acids long. CDR3 DNA sequence: TGTGCCAGCAGCCATAGCGGGAAAGGCAATGAGCAGTTCTTC. Encoded protein: CASSHSGKGNEQFF. Combining the CDR3 with reference TRBV14 and TRBJ2-1 gives the whole variable domain EAGVTQFPSHSVIEKGQTVTLRCDPISGHDNLYWYRRVMGKEIKFLLHFVKESKQDESGMPNNRFLAERTGGTYSTLKVQPAELEDSGVYFCASSHSGKGNEQFFGPGTRLTVL.

This chain links TRBV27 with TRBJ2-5, with D possibly being TRBD2 (5 bases). CDR1 and CDR2 from the germline V gene are MNHEY and SMNVEV (reference sequence). The CDR3 has 16 residues. V gave up 7 bases and J gave up 0 bases, with 18 bases separating them. CDR3 loop: CASTSRMGAYQETQYF. In DNA, the CDR3 is TGTGCCAGCACCTCCCGGATGGGAGCGTACCAAGAGACCCAGTACTTC.

The chain couples TRBV29-1 to TRBJ2-1, with 12 nucleotides matching TRBD2. Germline loops: CDR1 SQVTM, CDR2 ANQGSEA. The CDR3 contains 16 residues. After removal of 7 bases from V and 5 bases from J, the junction contained 12 bases not matched to a gene. The CDR3 DNA sequence: TGCAGCGCCCGAAGGGGGACTAGCGGGCGCAACAATGAGCAGTTCTTC. It yields the protein CSARRGTSGRNNEQFF.

This chain uses TRBV7-9 with TRBJ1-1; D is undetermined. Trimming stripped 1 base from V and 3 bases from J, with 9 bases between. The CDR3 is 14 residues long. CDR1 is SEHNR, CDR2 FQNEAQ, per germline (reference sequence). The CDR3 sequence is CASSLVYRHTEAFF. The DNA for the CDR3 is TGTGCCAGCAGCTTAGTTTACAGACACACTGAAGCTTTCTTT.

This chain links TRBV28 with TRBJ2-1; TRBD2 aligns across 12 bases. The CDR3 is made up of 18 amino acids. Germline loops: CDR1 MDHEN, CDR2 SYDVKM. Trimming at V came to 4 bases and at J to 0 bases, leaving 7 bases not matched to a gene. The CDR3 DNA follows: TGTGCCAGCAGTTCCTGGACTAGCGGGGCTAGCTCCTACAATGAGCAGTTCTTC. Translation gives CASSSWTSGASSYNEQFF.

The chain has TRBV27 and TRBJ2-7, with 7 bases fitting TRBD2. This CDR3 is built from 13 residues. Per germline, CDR1 MNHEY and CDR2 SMNVEV (reference sequence). Trimming cost V 5 bases and J 5 bases; bases outside gene matches: 6. This chain's CDR3 is CASSRLAIDEQYF. Here the CDR3 DNA reads TGTGCCAGCAGTAGACTAGCTATCGACGAGCAGTACTTC.

The V gene is TRBV5-4, the J gene TRBJ2-1; TRBD2 agrees at 10 bases. CDR3 length: 15 amino acids. Germline CDR1 is SGHNT and CDR2 is YYREEE (reference sequence). V was clipped by 3 bases and J by 7 bases; unmatched bases: 7. DNA of the CDR3: TGTGCCAGCAGCTACCCTAGCGGGAGAGAGAATGAGCAGTTCTTC. The encoded protein is CASSYPSGRENEQFF.

The rearrangement joins TRBV4-1 to TRBJ1-5; D gene ambiguous. V was clipped by 2 bases and J by 2 bases, with 10 bases between them. CDR3 length: 15 residues. From germline, CDR1 is MGHRA and CDR2 YSYEKL. The CDR3 loop is CASSQTLGGNQPQHF. CDR3 bases: TGCGCCAGCAGCCAAACCTTAGGCGGCAATCAGCCCCAGCATTTT.

The sample holds a few counts of this clone. This chain links TRBV6-4 with TRBJ2-1; D remains unclear. Trimming shortened V by 5 bases and J by 6 bases, and 17 bases separated the two germline ends. Germline CDR1 is MRHNA and CDR2 is SNTAGT. The CDR3 totals 15 residues. In nucleotides, the CDR3 is TGTGCCAGCAGTCAGACGGAAAATCACGCCAATGAGCAGTTCTTC. Translated, it gives CASSQTENHANEQFF.

The count of this clone is one. The V and J genes are TRBV4-2 and TRBJ2-3; 10 positions agree with TRBD2. Germline CDR1 LGHNA, CDR2 YNFKEQ. The CDR3 is made up of 16 amino acids. The V gene end was trimmed by 1 base and the J gene end by 1 base; junction bases not matched to a gene: 2. In DNA form, the CDR3 reads TGTGCCAGCAGCCAAGTAGCGGGGGGAGGCACAGATACGCAGTATTTT. Its translation: CASSQVAGGGTDTQYF.

This rearrangement joins TRBV28 to TRBJ2-2, with D possibly matching TRBD1 (6 bases). Germline CDR1 and CDR2: MDHEN and SYDVKM. This CDR3 has 17 amino acids. The V gene lost 8 bases and the J gene lost 5 bases, with 24 bases spanning the gap. CDR3 protein: CASLDGQHDVWTGELFF. CDR3 DNA: TGTGCCAGCCTGGATGGACAGCACGACGTATGGACCGGGGAGCTGTTTTTT.